This T cell receptor beta chain appears in the sequencing data of a study of T cell responses to AZD1222 COVID-19 vaccine. General observations from the study: At baseline, seropositivity was found in only a handful of AZD1222 recipients. Across spike, vaccine-associated CD4 TCRs were found, dominant at 160-218 and 743-854.

Clones were sequenced by immunoSEQ multiplex PCR, and TCRdb holds only the in-frame ones, with some missing. Among 83,000 or so clones listed, more than 75% were seen once. Details on this clone: Its target is not known.

The sample consisted of peripheral blood, taken on day 0 of MenACWY control vaccination. The sequence was obtained from an adult in good health.

The chain's CDR3 is CASEDMDYGYTF. The CDR3 region has the DNA TGTGCCAGCGAGGACATGGACTATGGCTACACCTTC. This rearrangement joins TRBV5-4 to TRBJ1-2, with D perhaps matching TRBD1 (5 bases). This CDR3 has 12 residues. V was shortened by 7 bases and J by 3 bases, with 10 bases between the two germline ends. The V gene's germline CDR1 is SGHNT and CDR2 YYREEE (reference sequence). The entire variable domain, with the rest obtained from reference TRBV5-4 and TRBJ1-2, is as follows: ETGVTQSPTHLIKTRGQQVTLRCSSQSGHNTVSWYQQALGQGPQFIFQYYREEENGRGNFPPRFSGLQFPNYSSELNVNALELDDSALYLCASEDMDYGYTFGSGTRLTVV.